This record concerns one T cell receptor (beta chain) sequence. Its antigen is as yet unknown. These data are taken from a study of OX40 agonist ivuxolimab in advanced cancers. On the study more broadly: It was ivuxolimab, an agonistic anti-OX40 (CD134) antibody, that patients were treated with. Eligibility admitted prior anti-PD-1, anti-PD-L1 or anti-CTLA-4 therapy; roughly 40% had some. Study-wide points: The expanded peripheral T cells' antigen specificity was not determined. Mean expanded clone counts were higher in CD8+ than CD4+ T cells.

The data were produced by immunoSEQ multiplex PCR, yet TCRdb's version contains in-frame clones alone and is incomplete. The sample shows about 22,000 clones, less than 90% of them seen only once. V gave up 5 bases and J gave up 7 bases; unmatched junction bases: 5. The CDR3 has 13 amino acids. From germline, CDR1 is SGHRS and CDR2 YFSETQ. The starting material was CD4+ or CD8+ T cells sorted from blood, obtained in a trial of the OX40 agonist ivuxolimab. J is TRBJ2-1 and V is TRBV5-1, with TRBD1 identical over 8 bases. The TCR was taken from an adult with an advanced solid tumor such as melanoma, head and neck, liver or kidney cancer. This CDR3 reads CASRRTGINEQFF. Here the CDR3 DNA reads TGCGCCAGCAGAAGGACAGGGATAAATGAGCAGTTCTTC.